This entry lists 31 T cell receptor beta chains sequenced from one sample in a study of T cells in Graves' hyperthyroidism and ophthalmopathy. RNA transcripts were the template for amplifying TCR beta CDR3 regions. First-round RT-PCR with HTBI primers amplified the TCR CDR3 region. TCRdb processed the multiplex PCR reads anew with MiXCR; each CDR3 protein has one entry. The repertoire has 550,000 to 650,000 distinct CDR3 sequences, approximately 15% of them found once; the top ten carry 4.5% to 6%. The specimen was blood. These TCRs come from a woman younger than 45 with Graves' hyperthyroidism that later progressed to Graves' ophthalmopathy.

The chain links TRBV5-1 to TRBJ2-7; the D gene is possibly TRBD2 (6 bases). The CDR3 covers 13 residues. Germline assignment: CDR1 SGHRS and CDR2 YFSETQ. The V and J ends lost 3 bases and 5 bases respectively, with 12 bases between them. The DNA for the CDR3 is TGCGCCAGCAGCTCGGAGGGACGAAACGAGCAGTACTTC. Protein sequence: CASSSEGRNEQYF.

This chain links TRBV6-5 with TRBJ1-4; the D gene is possibly TRBD1 (5 bases). Trimming cost V 2 bases and J 7 bases, with 14 bases left between them. The CDR3 length is 15 residues. Germline loops: CDR1 MNHEY, CDR2 SVGAGI. The CDR3 is CASSYGWGGFEKLFF. DNA of the CDR3: TGTGCCAGCAGTTACGGTTGGGGGGGGTTTGAAAAACTGTTTTTT.

This clonotype was seen many times. The V call is TRBV3-1, the J call TRBJ2-1, with D tentatively TRBD2 (5 bases). Trimming shortened V by 4 bases and J by 2 bases, and 12 bases separated the two germline ends. From germline, CDR1 is LGHDT and CDR2 YNNKEL (reference sequence). The CDR3 spans 15 residues. As DNA, the CDR3 is TGTGCCAGCAGCCCGTCGCTCGGGGCCTACAATGAGCAGTTCTTC. This sequence encodes CASSPSLGAYNEQFF.

This rearrangement joins TRBV19 to TRBJ1-3, with unresolved D. V dropped 1 base and J dropped 2 bases, with 3 bases sitting between them. CDR1 and CDR2 (germline): LNHDA, SQIVND (reference sequence). The CDR3 sequence is 13 residues long. The CDR3: CASSIATGNTIYF. DNA of the CDR3: TGTGCCAGTAGTATAGCCACTGGAAACACCATATATTTT. Based on the CDR3 plus reference TRBV19 and TRBJ1-3, the full variable domain is DGGITQSPKYLFRKEGQNVTLSCEQNLNHDAMYWYRQDPGQGLRLIYYSQIVNDFQKGDIAEGYSVSREKKESFPLTVTSAQKNPTAFYLCASSIATGNTIYFGEGSWLTVV.

The chain joins TRBV19 to TRBJ1-5, with 9 bases matching TRBD1. CDR3 size: 17 residues. The ends lost 5 bases at V and 5 bases at J; junction bases unmatched: 13. CDR1 and CDR2 (germline): LNHDA, SQIVND (reference sequence). The CDR3 spells CASSFGQGLIGDQPQHF. CDR3 DNA sequence: TGTGCCAGTAGTTTCGGACAGGGGCTGATAGGGGATCAGCCCCAGCATTTT. The complete variable domain, with remaining parts taken from reference TRBV19 and TRBJ1-5, reads DGGITQSPKYLFRKEGQNVTLSCEQNLNHDAMYWYRQDPGQGLRLIYYSQIVNDFQKGDIAEGYSVSREKKESFPLTVTSAQKNPTAFYLCASSFGQGLIGDQPQHFGDGTRLSIL.

This clonotype was recorded at least ten times. V and J are TRBV7-8 and TRBJ1-1, with D perhaps matching TRBD1 (5 bases). V lost 2 bases to trimming and J lost 1 base, with 11 bases between them. Germline CDR1 SGHVS, CDR2 FQNEAQ. CDR3 length: 15 amino acids. Written as DNA, the CDR3 is TGTGCCAGCAGCTTAAATGCAGGGAGGAACACTGAAGCTTTCTTT. Its translation: CASSLNAGRNTEAFF.

This clonotype was seen ten or more times. The genes are TRBV24-1 and TRBJ1-1; 7 bases fit TRBD1. This CDR3 spans 14 amino acids. Germline assignment: CDR1 KGHDR and CDR2 SFDVKD. The ends lost 7 bases at V and 5 bases at J; junction bases unmatched: 9. For the CDR3, the DNA is TGTGCCACCAGAAGAGGGGGCGGAGATACTGAAGCTTTCTTT. It translates to CATRRGGGDTEAFF.

There are many counts of this clonotype. For the CDR3, the DNA is TGTGCCAGCGAAGGTGCTGGACAGGGAAGCGACGAGCAGTACTTC. Amino acids: CASEGAGQGSDEQYF. The chain is built from TRBV28 and TRBJ2-7; 8 nucleotides line up with TRBD1. Germline assignment: CDR1 MDHEN and CDR2 SYDVKM. J lost 5 bases, V lost 8 bases, and 14 bases had no gene match. The CDR3 spans 15 residues.

At least ten counts were recorded for this clonotype. The V gene is TRBV6-2 or TRBV6-3, the J gene TRBJ2-7, with TRBD1 matching 8 bases. The CDR3 totals 14 residues. Per the germline V gene, CDR1 is MNHEY and CDR2 is SVGEGT. Trimming at V came to 8 bases and at J to 1 base, leaving 7 bases not matched to a gene. This chain's CDR3 is CASQGDRSSYEQYF. DNA for the CDR3: TGTGCCAGCCAAGGGGACAGGAGTTCCTACGAGCAGTACTTC.

This clonotype was seen a handful of times. The chain has TRBV5-1 and TRBJ2-6; no clear D gene. The CDR3 is 15 residues long. The V end was cut by 0 bases, the J end by 2 bases, with 6 bases between. From germline, CDR1 is SGHRS and CDR2 YFSETQ. CDR3 in amino acids: CASSLVQTGANVLTF. CDR3 coding DNA: TGCGCCAGCAGCTTGGTACAGACTGGGGCCAACGTCCTGACTTTC.

The sample holds many counts of this clonotype. V and J are TRBV7-8 and TRBJ2-3; tentative D call: TRBD1 (5 bases). The CDR3 is 16 residues long. Germline V CDR1 and CDR2: SGHVS, FQNEAQ. V was clipped by 1 base and J by 2 bases, with 13 bases between them. The CDR3 DNA is TGTGCCAGCAGCTTAGGGGGCCAGGGATACACAGATACGCAGTATTTT. Its protein is CASSLGGQGYTDTQYF. Together with reference TRBV7-8 and TRBJ2-3, the CDR3 gives the full variable domain: GAGVSQSPRYKVAKRGQDVALRCDPISGHVSLFWYQQALGQGPEFLTYFQNEAQLDKSGLPSDRFFAERPEGSVSTLKIQRTQQEDSAVYLCASSLGGQGYTDTQYFGPGTRLTVL.

This clonotype was recorded many times. The chain couples TRBV30 to TRBJ1-1; 9 positions agree with TRBD1. This CDR3 contains 13 residues. V shed 1 base and J 8 bases; nucleotides not matched to a gene: 5. The V gene's germline CDR1 is GTSNPN and CDR2 SVGIG (reference sequence). The CDR3 DNA reads TGTGCCTGGAGTGATGGGACAGGGCTGGAAGCTTTCTTT. Encoded protein: CAWSDGTGLEAFF.

This clonotype was counted at least ten times. The chain has TRBV12-3 or TRBV12-4 and TRBJ1-2; D is unclear. The CDR3 runs 14 residues. Trimming took 6 bases from V and 4 from J, leaving 15 bases between them. The CDR3 coding sequence is TGTGCCAGCAGGTACCGGGGAGACGTCTATGGCTACACCTTC. The encoded protein is CASRYRGDVYGYTF.

J is TRBJ1-2 and V is TRBV29-1; D is undetermined. This CDR3 has 12 residues. Germline CDR1 reads SQVTM; CDR2 reads ANQGSEA. Trimming left V 7 bases short and J 2 bases short, with 11 bases between. DNA for the CDR3: TGCAGCGGATCAACTCTAAACTATGGCTACACCTTC. This codes for CSGSTLNYGYTF. Full variable domain (outside the CDR3, taken from reference TRBV29-1 and TRBJ1-2): SAVISQKPSRDICQRGTSLTIQCQVDSQVTMMFWYRQQPGQSLTLIATANQGSEATYESGFVIDKFPISRPNLTFSTLTVSNMSPEDSSIYLCSGSTLNYGYTFGSGTRLTVV.

Turning to this clonotype: At one of its ends the junction is not consistent with the germline gene, which may arise from a read error. V and J are TRBV7-2 and TRBJ1-3, with D maybe TRBD1 (5 bases). CDR1 is SGHTA, CDR2 FQGNSA, per germline. The CDR3 runs to 14 residues. The CDR3 loop is CASSLRGSGNAIYF. The CDR3 coding sequence is TGTGCCAGCAGCTTAAGGGGTTCTGGAAACGCCATATATTTT.

The chain carries TRBV5-1 and TRBJ2-3, with 7 bases fitting TRBD2. This CDR3 is 12 amino acids long. Germline V gene lookup returns CDR1 SGHRS and CDR2 YFSETQ. Trimming cost V 5 bases and J 6 bases; bases outside gene matches: 3. CDR3 amino acids: CASRLLADTQYF. As DNA, the CDR3 is TGCGCCAGCAGATTACTAGCGGATACGCAGTATTTT.

This clonotype was seen repeatedly, ten times or more. This chain connects TRBV28 to TRBJ2-1; TRBD2 aligns across 12 bases. CDR3 length: 17 amino acids. From germline, CDR1 is MDHEN and CDR2 SYDVKM. V gave up 6 bases and J gave up 8 bases; unmatched junction bases: 14. CDR3 in DNA: TGTGCCAGCAGCCTAGGACTAGCGGGAAGTTTTCGAGATGAGCAGTTCTTC. Translated, it gives CASSLGLAGSFRDEQFF.

This rearrangement joins TRBV18 to TRBJ2-3, with 9 bases lining up with TRBD1. Germline V gene sequence: CDR1 KGHSH, CDR2 LQKENI. Trimming cost V 1 base and J 5 bases; bases outside gene matches: 4. The CDR3 loop spans 15 amino acids. DNA of the CDR3: TGTGCCAGCTCACCACAGGGACAGGGTGGAGATACGCAGTATTTT. Its protein product is CASSPQGQGGDTQYF.

V and J are TRBV9 and TRBJ2-7; 7 nucleotides line up with TRBD1. V shed 2 bases and J 4 bases; nucleotides not matched to a gene: 9. Germline V gene lookup returns CDR1 SGDLS and CDR2 YYNGEE. The length of the CDR3 is 15 residues. CDR3 loop: CASSVSTGFGYEQYF. The CDR3 DNA reads as TGTGCCAGCAGCGTCTCGACAGGGTTTGGGTACGAGCAGTACTTC.

The chain joins TRBV27 to TRBJ2-2; TRBD1 is a possible D gene (6 bases). Germline loops: CDR1 MNHEY, CDR2 SMNVEV (reference sequence). V lost 2 bases, J lost 6 bases, and 22 bases lay in between. The CDR3 totals 18 residues. The CDR3 loop is CASSLMSVGAGGSGELFF. The CDR3, as DNA: TGTGCCAGCAGTTTAATGAGTGTGGGGGCTGGAGGTTCCGGGGAGCTGTTTTTT.

This clonotype was observed a single time. Possible read error: a much larger clone is one base away. The chain is built from TRBV13 and TRBJ1-1; 11 bases are a match to TRBD1. The V gene's germline CDR1 is PRHDT and CDR2 FYEKMQ (reference sequence). The CDR3 totals 16 residues. Written as DNA, the CDR3 is TGTGCCAGCAGCTTAGTCTGGACAGGGGGCGACGCTGAAGCTTTATTT. Protein product: CASSLVWTGGDAEALF.

This clonotype has more than one count but fewer than ten. The chain is built from TRBV10-3 and TRBJ1-5; 7 bases map to TRBD1. Germline V CDR1 and CDR2: ENHRY, SYGVKD. After removal of 3 bases from V and 4 bases from J, the junction contained 3 bases not matched to a gene. This CDR3 is 14 amino acids long. In DNA form, the CDR3 reads TGTGCCATCAGTGATGGACAGGCTAATCAGCCCCAGCATTTT. Translated, it gives CAISDGQANQPQHF.

This clonotype was seen ten or more times. CDR3: CASSHGYEQYF. The CDR3 DNA follows: TGTGCCAGCAGCCATGGCTACGAGCAGTACTTC. V is TRBV14 and J is TRBJ2-7; the D is unclear. This CDR3 contains 11 residues. With 3 bases removed from V and 3 bases from J, the gap between germline ends came to 3 bases. Germline V lookup: CDR1 SGHDN, CDR2 FVKESK.

The chain is built from TRBV6-1 and TRBJ1-1; tentatively, D is TRBD1 (6 bases). The CDR3 is 15 amino acids. In germline, CDR1 is MNHNS, CDR2 SASEGT. Trimming took off 5 bases at V and 2 bases at J, with 15 bases between the two ends. The CDR3 is CASSYLDRPNTEAFF. CDR3 in DNA: TGTGCCAGCAGTTACTTGGACAGACCAAACACTGAAGCTTTCTTT.

The genes are TRBV7-3 and TRBJ2-3; TRBD2 matches at 14 bases. This CDR3 has 17 residues. CDR1 SGHTA and CDR2 FQGTGA come from the germline V gene. The ends lost 5 bases at V and 4 bases at J; junction bases unmatched: 8. The CDR3: CASSERLAGGYADTQYF. The CDR3 region has the DNA TGTGCCAGCAGCGAACGACTAGCGGGAGGGTATGCAGATACGCAGTATTTT.

Many counts were recorded for this clonotype. V gene TRBV12-3 or TRBV12-4 combines with J gene TRBJ2-5; 12 nucleotides line up with TRBD2. This CDR3 has 18 residues. Losses at the gene ends were 3 bases for V and 2 bases for J; bases not matched to a gene: 10. CDR3 DNA sequence: TGTGCCAGCAGTTTGACATTTCTAGCGGGAGGGGGGCAAGAGACCCAGTACTTC. Encoded protein: CASSLTFLAGGGQETQYF.

This clonotype was observed many times. V and J are TRBV2 and TRBJ1-1; D uncertain. Deletions cut 3 bases from V and 7 bases from J, with 3 bases between. CDR3 length: 10 residues. CDR1 and CDR2 (germline): SNHLY, FYNNEI. The CDR3 region is CASSDGEAFF. CDR3 coding DNA: TGTGCCAGCAGTGATGGTGAAGCTTTCTTT.

This clonotype has a handful of counts. The V call is TRBV27, the J call TRBJ2-1, with D hard to call. The germline V and J ends were trimmed by 0 bases and 8 bases, with 11 bases remaining between them. The germline CDR1 and CDR2 sequences are MNHEY and SMNVEV (reference sequence). The CDR3 extends over 14 amino acids. For the CDR3, the DNA is TGTGCCAGCAGTTTATCGTTCTCCGGGTATGAGCAGTTCTTC. Translated: CASSLSFSGYEQFF.

The chain couples TRBV6-2 or TRBV6-3 to TRBJ1-2; D gene uncertain. This CDR3 region has 14 residues. Germline V gene lookup returns CDR1 MNHEY and CDR2 SVGEGT. The V end was cut by 5 bases, the J end by 0 bases, with 10 bases between. The CDR3 DNA follows: TGTGCCAGCAGTGACGGTCGAGCTAACTATGGCTACACCTTC. Its protein product is CASSDGRANYGYTF.

At least ten counts were recorded for this clonotype. The chain has TRBV27 and TRBJ1-2, with 7 bases matching TRBD1. V gave up 7 bases and J gave up 1 base; unmatched junction bases: 3. The CDR3 is 13 amino acids. Germline V CDR1 and CDR2: MNHEY, SMNVEV (reference sequence). CDR3 sequence (DNA): TGTGCCAGCAAGAGGGGGCGTAACTATGGCTACACCTTC. It encodes CASKRGRNYGYTF.

This clonotype was counted ten times or more. The chain carries TRBV19 and TRBJ2-7; the D call may be TRBD1 or TRBD2 (5 bases each). The V gene lost 1 base and the J gene lost 0 bases, with 16 bases spanning the gap. Germline V lookup: CDR1 LNHDA, CDR2 SQIVND (reference sequence). CDR3 length equals 17 residues. The CDR3 bases are TGTGCCAGTAGTATAGGAGTGGGGGTGACCTACTCCTACGAGCAGTACTTC. Translated: CASSIGVGVTYSYEQYF.